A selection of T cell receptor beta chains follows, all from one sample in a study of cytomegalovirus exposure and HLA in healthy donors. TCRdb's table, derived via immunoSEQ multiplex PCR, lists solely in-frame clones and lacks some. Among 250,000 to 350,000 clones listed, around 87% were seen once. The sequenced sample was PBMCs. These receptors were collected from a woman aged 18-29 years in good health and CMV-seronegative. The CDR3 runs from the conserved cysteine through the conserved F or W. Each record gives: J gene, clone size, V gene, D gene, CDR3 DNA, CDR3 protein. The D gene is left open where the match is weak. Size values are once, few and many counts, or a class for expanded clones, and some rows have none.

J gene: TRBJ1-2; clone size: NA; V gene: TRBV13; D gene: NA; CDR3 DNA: TGTGCCAGCAGCCCAAAGGTGGCACTAAACTATGGCTACACCTTC; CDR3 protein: CASSPKVALNYGYTF
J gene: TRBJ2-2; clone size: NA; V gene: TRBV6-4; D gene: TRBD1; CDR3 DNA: TGTGCCAGCAGCCCGGGACAGGGGAACACCGGGGAGCTGTTTTTT; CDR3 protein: CASSPGQGNTGELFF
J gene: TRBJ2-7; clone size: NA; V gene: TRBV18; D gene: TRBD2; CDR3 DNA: TGTGCCAGCTCACCACAGCGGGGAGGAACCTACGAGCAGTACTTC; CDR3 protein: CASSPQRGGTYEQYF
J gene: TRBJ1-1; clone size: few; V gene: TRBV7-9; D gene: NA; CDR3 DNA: TGTGCCAGCAGCCCGCCGGGGGCTTTCTTT; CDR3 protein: CASSPPGAFF
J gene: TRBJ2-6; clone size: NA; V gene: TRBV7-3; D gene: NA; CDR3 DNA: TGTGCCAGCAGCTTATATGGGGCCAACGTCCTGACTTTC; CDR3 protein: CASSLYGANVLTF
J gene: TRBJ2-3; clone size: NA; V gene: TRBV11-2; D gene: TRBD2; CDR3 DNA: TGTGCCAGCAGCTTAGGACTAGCAAGGGATACGCAGTATTTT; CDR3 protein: CASSLGLARDTQYF
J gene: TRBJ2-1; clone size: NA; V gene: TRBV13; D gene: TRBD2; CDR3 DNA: TGTGCCAGCAGCAATCCGGGACTAGCGGGAGTCAATGAGCAGTTCTTC; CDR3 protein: CASSNPGLAGVNEQFF
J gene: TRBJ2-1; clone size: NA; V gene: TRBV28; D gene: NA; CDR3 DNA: TGTGCCAGCGGGGTCGGGGATCGGTACAATGAGCAGTTCTTC; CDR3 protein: CASGVGDRYNEQFF
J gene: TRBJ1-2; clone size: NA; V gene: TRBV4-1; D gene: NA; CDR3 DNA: TGCGCCAGCAGCCAAGTTATCCAGGGTATCAACTATGGCTACACCTTC; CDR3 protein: CASSQVIQGINYGYTF
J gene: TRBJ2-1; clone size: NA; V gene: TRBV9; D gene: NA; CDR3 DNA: TGTGCCAGCAGCGTAGGGGGCGGGGTTAGCTCCTACAATGAGCAGTTCTTC; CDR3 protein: CASSVGGGVSSYNEQFF